The 25 T cell receptor beta chains reported below all come from one sample, sequenced in a study of blood T cell repertoires in COVID-19. This table comes from immunoSEQ multiplex PCR, and its TCRdb copy is limited to in-frame clones, with some not included. This sample has approximately 65,000 clones, with 70% to 90% found just once. Material: PBMCs or T cells enriched from blood (not recorded which). Every receptor here comes from a woman aged 35 to 49 with acute COVID-19.

This chain uses TRBV28 with TRBJ1-1; TRBD1 aligns across 7 bases. The junction had 7 bases not matched to a gene; V was cut back by 6 bases and J by 3 bases. Germline CDR1 and CDR2: MDHEN and SYDVKM. This CDR3 comprises 14 residues. CDR3 region: CASRTGTEDTEAFF. The CDR3 DNA reads TGTGCCAGCAGAACCGGGACAGAAGACACTGAAGCTTTCTTT.

The V and J genes are TRBV11-2 and TRBJ2-1; D perhaps matches TRBD2 (6 bases). CDR3 length: 12 amino acids. Germline lookup yields CDR1 SGHAT and CDR2 FQNNGV. V lost 2 bases, J lost 10 bases, and 9 bases lay in between. The CDR3 nucleotides are TGTGCCAGCAGCTTAAGGGGAGGAGAGCAGTTCTTC. It specifies CASSLRGGEQFF.

J is TRBJ1-5 and V is TRBV6-5; the D gene is possibly TRBD1 (5 bases). Trimming removed 5 bases from V and 1 base from J, with 12 bases in between. The germline gives CDR1 MNHEY, CDR2 SVGAGI. The CDR3 extends over 15 amino acids. The CDR3 nucleotides are TGTGCCAGCAGTCCCTCGGGGGGGAGCAATCAGCCCCAGCATTTT. It encodes CASSPSGGSNQPQHF.

The chain employs TRBV25-1 and TRBJ2-7; tentative D call: TRBD1 (5 bases). V was cut by 4 bases and J by 2 bases, with 15 bases left in between. This CDR3 is built from 15 residues. Germline assignment: CDR1 MGHDK and CDR2 SYGVNS. CDR3 protein: CASSVQGPATYEQYF. In DNA, the CDR3 is TGTGCCAGCAGTGTCCAGGGTCCAGCTACCTACGAGCAGTACTTC.

This rearrangement joins TRBV15 to TRBJ1-5; 7 bases line up with TRBD1. CDR1 is LNHNV and CDR2 is YYDKDF in the germline V gene (reference sequence). J was trimmed by 0 bases and V by 0 bases; bases with no gene match: 5. CDR3 length: 17 residues. The CDR3 spells CATSRERDSNSNQPQHF. The CDR3 nucleotides read TGTGCCACCAGCAGAGAACGGGACAGCAATAGCAATCAGCCCCAGCATTTT.

This clone was detected only a few times. The chain employs TRBV5-1 and TRBJ2-2; D is uncertain. CDR1 is SGHRS and CDR2 is YFSETQ in the germline V gene. The CDR3 covers 12 residues. V shed 2 bases and J shed 6 bases, with 5 bases lying between them. In nucleotides, the CDR3 is TGCGCCAGCAGCTTAGCGCCCGGGGAGCTGTTTTTT. Its translation: CASSLAPGELFF.

J is TRBJ2-3 and V is TRBV5-1; 10 bases line up with TRBD2. With V trimmed by 4 bases and J by 2 bases, 7 bases remained unmatched. The V gene's germline CDR1 is SGHRS and CDR2 YFSETQ. There are 16 residues in the CDR3. CDR3 nucleotides: TGCGCCAGCAGCGGTCGGACTAGCGGAAACACAGATACGCAGTATTTT. Translating gives CASSGRTSGNTDTQYF.

This chain links TRBV7-2 with TRBJ1-1; D is ambiguous. V gave up 2 bases and J gave up 8 bases, with 9 bases separating them. Germline V gives CDR1 SGHTA, CDR2 FQGNSA. CDR3 size: 12 residues. CDR3 region: CASSLNTVEAFF. The CDR3, as DNA: TGTGCCAGCAGCTTAAACACAGTGGAAGCTTTCTTT.

This clone was counted only a few times. The CDR3 nucleotides read TGTGCCAGCAGACTACGGGGGGGCAGGGAACAGCCCCAGCATTTT. Protein sequence: CASRLRGGREQPQHF. V gene TRBV6-5 combines with J gene TRBJ1-5; tentative D call: TRBD1 (6 bases). Germline V gene sequence: CDR1 MNHEY, CDR2 SVGAGI. The CDR3 totals 15 residues. Trimming shortened V by 6 bases and J by 7 bases, and 19 bases separated the two germline ends.

In regard to this clone: Different DNA sequences within this sample yield the same CDR3. V gene TRBV11-2 combines with J gene TRBJ1-5; tentative D call: TRBD1 (6 bases). The V end was cut by 5 bases, the J end by 3 bases, with 14 bases between. The germline V gene has CDR1 SGHAT and CDR2 FQNNGV. CDR3 length: 15 residues. The CDR3 region is CASSPGTHTNQPQHF. CDR3 DNA sequence: TGTGCCAGCAGCCCAGGGACACATACCAATCAGCCCCAGCATTTT.

V usage is TRBV7-3 and J usage is TRBJ2-3, with D tentatively TRBD2 (6 bases). Germline CDR1 is SGHTA and CDR2 is FQGTGA. V lost 5 bases to trimming and J lost 4 bases, with 13 bases between them. The CDR3 is made up of 14 amino acids. CDR3 nucleotide sequence: TGTGCCAGCAGCCCAGGGACTGAATCAGATACGCAGTATTTT. Translation gives CASSPGTESDTQYF.

V is TRBV18 and J is TRBJ2-1; D call uncertain. Trimming cost V 3 bases and J 7 bases, with 4 bases left between them. The germline gives CDR1 KGHSH, CDR2 LQKENI. The CDR3 runs to 11 residues. CDR3 sequence reads: CASSPANEQFF. The CDR3 region has the DNA TGTGCCAGCTCACCCGCGAATGAGCAGTTCTTC.

V and J are TRBV6-1 and TRBJ2-6; no reliable D call. This CDR3 comprises 15 residues. Germline values: CDR1 MNHNS, CDR2 SASEGT. V was cut by 2 bases and J by 0 bases, with 5 bases left in between. CDR3 sequence (DNA): TGTGCCAGCAGTGAACGGGTCTCTGGGGCCAACGTCCTGACTTTC. It codes for CASSERVSGANVLTF.

This clone was detected only once. The genes are TRBV6-1 and TRBJ2-7; D call uncertain. Germline CDR1 reads MNHNS; CDR2 reads SASEGT. This CDR3 has 14 amino acids. V lost 0 bases and J lost 3, with 9 bases in between. The CDR3: CASSEAATIYEQYV. CDR3 nucleotide sequence: TGTGCCAGCAGTGAAGCGGCCACTATCTACGAGCAGTACGTC.

The rearrangement joins TRBV28 to TRBJ2-6; no clear D gene. In germline, CDR1 is MDHEN, CDR2 SYDVKM. The V gene lost 7 bases and the J gene lost 0 bases, with 16 bases spanning the gap. The CDR3 is 17 amino acids. The CDR3 protein is CASTSLAQPSGANVLTF. CDR3 sequence (DNA): TGTGCCAGCACCTCTCTGGCTCAACCCTCTGGGGCCAACGTCCTGACTTTC.

This sequence joins TRBV11-2 and TRBJ1-1; no reliable D call. The V gene's germline CDR1 is SGHAT and CDR2 FQNNGV. The CDR3 consists of 13 residues. The V end lost 3 bases, the J end lost 1 base, and 6 bases lay between the germline ends. DNA of the CDR3: TGTGCCAGCAGCTTTTATCCGAACACTGAAGCTTTCTTT. It translates to CASSFYPNTEAFF.

The chain uses TRBV19 and TRBJ1-3; no firm D call. Germline lookup yields CDR1 LNHDA and CDR2 SQIVND (reference sequence). Trimming shortened V by 11 bases and J by 3 bases, and 17 bases separated the two germline ends. The CDR3 runs to 14 residues. The CDR3 region has the DNA TGTGCCTGCCAATCGTGGGAGGGTGGAAACACCATATATTTT. Translation: CACQSWEGGNTIYF.

The chain is built from TRBV12-3 or TRBV12-4 and TRBJ2-2; D is perhaps TRBD2 (6 bases). With 10 bases removed from V and 7 bases from J, the gap between germline ends came to 10 bases. The length of the CDR3 is 11 residues. For the CDR3, the DNA is TGTGCCACCCGGGAGAGCGGGGAGCTGTTTTTT. This sequence encodes CATRESGELFF.

The V gene is TRBV11-2, the J gene TRBJ1-2, with unresolved D. The CDR3 totals 16 residues. The V end lost 5 bases, the J end lost 7 bases, and 23 bases lay between the germline ends. CDR1 and CDR2 (germline): SGHAT, FQNNGV. The CDR3 loop is CASSPDFVRVEGGYTF. The CDR3 DNA follows: TGTGCCAGCAGCCCCGATTTCGTCCGGGTAGAGGGTGGCTACACCTTC.

V gene TRBV10-2 combines with J gene TRBJ2-2; TRBD2 might be the D (5 bases). Germline CDR1 is WSHSY and CDR2 is SAAADI. The CDR3 runs to 15 residues. Trimming stripped 4 bases from V and 6 bases from J, with 15 bases between. The chain's CDR3 is CASSVRGSGAGELFF. CDR3 nucleotides: TGCGCCAGCAGTGTTCGTGGGAGTGGGGCCGGGGAGCTGTTTTTT.

The rearrangement links TRBV5-1 to TRBJ2-3; 8 bases map to TRBD2. Trimming removed 0 bases from V and 3 bases from J; junction bases left unmatched: 6. Germline assignment: CDR1 SGHRS and CDR2 YFSETQ. CDR3 length: 16 amino acids. This CDR3 is CASSLVDGRGTDTQYF. Written as DNA, the CDR3 is TGCGCCAGCAGCTTGGTGGACGGGAGGGGGACAGATACGCAGTATTTT.

This chain connects TRBV7-9 to TRBJ2-7, with D perhaps TRBD2 (6 bases). Per germline, CDR1 SEHNR and CDR2 FQNEAQ (reference sequence). The V end lost 5 bases, the J end lost 7 bases, and 15 bases lay between the germline ends. The CDR3 is 13 residues long. The CDR3 coding sequence is TGTGCCAGCAGCCCCGGGACTTCGGGTGAGCAGTACGTC. Protein sequence: CASSPGTSGEQYV.

The V call is TRBV3-1 (or the pseudogene TRBV3-2), the J call TRBJ2-2; D possibly corresponds to TRBD1 (5 bases). The germline V gene has CDR1 LGHDT and CDR2 YNNKEL (reference sequence). The CDR3 runs to 14 residues. With 3 bases removed from V and 5 bases from J, the gap between germline ends came to 10 bases. CDR3 residues: CASSQAGRTGELFF. Here the CDR3 DNA reads TGTGCCAGCAGCCAGGCAGGGCGGACCGGGGAGCTGTTTTTT.

V and J are TRBV12-5 and TRBJ1-4; no clear D. Germline values: CDR1 LGHNT, CDR2 FRNRAP. Between the trimmed V and J ends, which lost 0 bases and 7 bases, there was a span of 12 bases. The CDR3 sequence is 15 residues long. The CDR3 nucleotides read TGTGCTAGTGGTTTGGTAGAGGACTGTAGTGAAAAACTGTTTTTT. Its translation: CASGLVEDCSEKLFF.

The rearrangement joins TRBV6-1 to TRBJ1-5; TRBD1 aligns across 9 bases. The CDR3 is 18 residues long. The germline CDR1 and CDR2 sequences are MNHNS and SASEGT. The J segment lost 2 bases and the V segment lost 1 base, leaving 9 bases of the junction unmatched. Here the CDR3 DNA reads TGTGCCAGCAGTGAAGGAGGGGGGACAGGGTATGGCAATCAGCCCCAGCATTTT. Translation gives CASSEGGGTGYGNQPQHF.